This T cell receptor beta chain came from a study of blood T cells in healthy people across ages (dated by TCRdb to between 2014 and 2017). Broadly, across the study: In model experiments, template switching captured about one uniquely barcoded TCR beta cDNA molecule for every two T cells. To avoid experimental bias, donors of different ages were spread randomly across the sequencing lanes. To track age-related changes in TCR beta repertoire diversity, the study relied on deep sequencing normalized with unique cDNA molecular identifiers. The study analyzed two additional independent replicas of 1 million unique cDNA reads from the same blood draw for two donors, one aged 18 to 29 and one aged 80 or older. The donors were split into four age groups: young (average 16 years), middle-aged (over 35), aged (62) and long-lived (approximately 80). The investigation overall reported the following: Estimates of total diversity based on one million sequenced T cells were considered lower bounds and underestimates. Donor CMV infection status was unknown, potentially confounding age-related changes in expanded clonotypes. Conclusive comparison of naive and antigen-experienced compartments was prevented by the profiling of bulk unsorted PBMCs. Compared with the aged group, the long-lived group had more naive CD4+ T cells, fewer expanded clones and increased TCR diversity, suggesting age selection. A strong correlation was found between observed TCR beta diversity and the percentage of naive T cells measured by flow cytometry. As age increased, observed TCR beta diversity per million T cells dropped in a roughly linear way, and a significant reduction was already evident by age 40.

There are 17 amino acids in the CDR3, from cysteine to phenylalanine inclusive. The CDR3 DNA has 51 bases and is translated from base 1. Trimming costs V 0 bases and J 3 bases, and their ends lie 12 bases apart. From the germline V gene (reference sequence), CDR1 is LGHDT and CDR2 is YNNKEL. This clonotype was recorded only once. It lacks a known antigen. No clone much larger than this one lies a single base away; base qualities are absent. A solitary read yields weak support. The method behind the library was 5' RACE. TCRdb shows the sequencer as Illumina HiSeq 2500. A second PCR of roughly 7 to 11 cycles was performed with a sample-barcoded 5' primer and a J-beta primer mix. Each TCR beta cDNA molecule received a unique molecular identifier from a template-switch 5' adaptor carrying 12 random nucleotides. Each sample yielded at least 2.5 million CDR3-containing paired-end reads. The Mint cDNA synthesis kit, primed by a TRBC-specific oligonucleotide, was used to synthesize first-strand cDNA from all RNA. Following uracil-DNA glycosylase treatment, all cDNA underwent a first 18-cycle PCR with the universal primers M1SS and BC2_uni_R. The paper's processing steps were these. Each sample was normalized by randomly selecting 1 million high-quality reads, each carrying a distinct molecular identifier. Reads sharing molecular identifiers were discarded rather than binned into consensus sequences. MiTCR, run with a Q25 quality threshold and the strictest error-elimination algorithm, handled CDR3 identification, clonotype clustering and error correction. A nonparametric unseen species model with Euler transformation was used to estimate a lower bound on total TCR beta diversity. TCRdb trimmed the raw reads at Q25, called clones with MiXCR and kept productive beta chains. Rows are combined by CDR3 protein, so each entry shows the most common genes and DNA. The authors' filters were not applied to this entry. The sample yields roughly 1,700,000 distinct CDR3 sequences; approximately 30% were counted once. Clones ranked in the top ten supply 7.7% of the sample.

The approximately 40 donors, aged 6 to 90 years, were systemically healthy Caucasian individuals from Russia. About 9.8 milliliters of peripheral blood were drawn from each donor into EDTA-treated Vacutainer tubes. PBMCs were isolated by Ficoll-Paque density-gradient centrifugation, with at least 7 million obtained per sample. Total RNA, at least 6 micrograms per sample, was extracted from PBMCs with Trizol reagent. Naive CD45RAhigh/CD27high T cell percentages were measured by flow cytometry on a PBMC aliquot from every donor. The sequence came from a woman between 25 and 40 years old in good health. Sequencing was performed on blood. The rearrangement combines TRBV3-1 with TRBJ1-6, with the D gene uncertain. The CDR3 protein sequence reads: CASSQDSGDNYNSPLHF. The DNA sequence is TGTGCCAGCAGCCAAGATTCCGGGGATAACTATAATTCACCCCTCCACTTT.